The 24 T cell receptor beta chains below all came from one sample that was sequenced in a study of T cells in Graves' hyperthyroidism and ophthalmopathy. RNA transcripts gave rise to amplified TCR beta CDR3 regions. TCR CDR3 regions were first amplified by RT-PCR with HTBI primers. A single record per CDR3 protein comes from TCRdb applying MiXCR to the multiplex PCR reads. This table has fewer than 650,000 distinct CDR3 sequences, 13% to 15% appearing once. The sample was blood. All receptors come from a woman under 30 with Graves' ophthalmopathy.

This clonotype was recorded at least ten times. This chain connects TRBV7-2 to TRBJ1-1; 8 bases align to TRBD1. The germline gives CDR1 SGHTA, CDR2 FQGNSA. V was pared by 1 base and J by 3 bases, with 4 bases of the junction left unmatched. The length of the CDR3 is 15 residues. CDR3 bases: TGTGCCAGCAGCTTAGTAGCAGGGGGCCACACTGAAGCTTTCTTT. Its protein product is CASSLVAGGHTEAFF.

The table lists this clonotype with many counts. The chain has TRBV19 and TRBJ2-7; 8 nucleotides align to TRBD1. The CDR3 spans 17 residues. V lost 4 bases, J lost 3 bases, and 14 bases stayed unmatched. CDR1 and CDR2 (germline): LNHDA, SQIVND (reference sequence). CDR3 protein: CASSSDTGTGISYEQYF. The CDR3 DNA follows: TGTGCCAGTAGTAGCGACACCGGGACAGGAATAAGCTACGAGCAGTACTTC.

The J gene is TRBJ2-7, the V gene TRBV6-2 or TRBV6-3; D unresolved. Germline CDR1 MNHEY, CDR2 SVGEGT. This CDR3 comprises 15 residues. V lost 2 bases to trimming and J lost 1 base, with 12 bases between them. The CDR3 reads CASSYDESNSYEQYF. In nucleotides, the CDR3 is TGTGCCAGCAGTTACGATGAAAGTAATTCCTACGAGCAGTACTTC.

The chain uses TRBV29-1 and TRBJ1-1, with a possible D match to TRBD1 (5 bases). This CDR3 has 12 residues. Germline V lookup: CDR1 SQVTM, CDR2 ANQGSEA. Trimming took off 6 bases at V and 1 base at J, with 9 bases between the two ends. The CDR3, as DNA: TGCAGCGTAGGGGAGACGAACACTGAAGCTTTCTTT. Its translation is CSVGETNTEAFF. The entire variable domain, with the rest obtained from reference TRBV29-1 and TRBJ1-1, is as follows: SAVISQKPSRDICQRGTSLTIQCQVDSQVTMMFWYRQQPGQSLTLIATANQGSEATYESGFVIDKFPISRPNLTFSTLTVSNMSPEDSSIYLCSVGETNTEAFFGQGTRLTVV.

This clonotype was counted many times. The chain links TRBV27 to TRBJ1-6; D is perhaps TRBD1 (6 bases). Germline-derived CDR1 and CDR2 are MNHEY and SMNVEV (reference sequence). CDR3 length equals 15 residues. V lost 7 bases and J lost 7, with 17 bases in between. CDR3 in DNA: TGTGCCAGCATCAATTCGGGGGGCGGCAATTCACCCCTCCACTTT. Its translation is CASINSGGGNSPLHF.

This clonotype was counted many times. The chain is built from TRBV20-1 and TRBJ2-1, with 7 nucleotides matching TRBD1. Trimming removed 2 bases from V and 0 bases from J; junction bases left unmatched: 4. Per the germline V gene, CDR1 is DFQATT and CDR2 is SNEGSKA (reference sequence). This CDR3 has 15 amino acids. The CDR3 loop reads CSARRQGSSYNEQFF. CDR3 in DNA: TGCAGTGCTAGAAGACAGGGCAGCTCCTACAATGAGCAGTTCTTC.

This clonotype was recorded many times. V gene TRBV6-2 or TRBV6-3 combines with J gene TRBJ2-3; the D is unclear. With 5 bases removed from V and 2 bases from J, the gap between germline ends came to 11 bases. The CDR3 contains 14 residues. Germline V lookup: CDR1 MNHEY, CDR2 SVGEGT. The CDR3: CASSQSVYTDTQYF. Here the CDR3 DNA reads TGTGCCAGCAGTCAGTCGGTGTACACAGATACGCAGTATTTT.

In the case of this clonotype: The junction and the germline gene differ at one end; a read error may be behind it. CDR3 region: CAGSLGSGTDYGYTF. The CDR3 DNA is TGTGCCGGCAGCTTAGGAAGTGGGACAGACTATGGCTACACCTTC. V gene TRBV7-9 combines with J gene TRBJ1-2; TRBD1 matches at 7 bases. Germline CDR1 SEHNR, CDR2 FQNEAQ (reference sequence). The CDR3 contains 15 residues.

At least ten counts were recorded for this clonotype. The V gene is TRBV3-1, the J gene TRBJ2-1; 8 bases are a match to TRBD2. The CDR3 sequence is 17 residues long. The germline CDR1 and CDR2 sequences are LGHDT and YNNKEL (reference sequence). Trimming removed 0 bases from V and 6 bases from J; junction bases left unmatched: 10. As DNA, the CDR3 is TGTGCCAGCAGCCAAGACAGGTGGACTCGGGGGGGCAATGAGCAGTTCTTC. Residues: CASSQDRWTRGGNEQFF.

The chain combines TRBV6-1 with TRBJ2-4; 9 nucleotides line up with TRBD1. Losses at the gene ends were 6 bases for V and 5 bases for J; bases not matched to a gene: 5. The CDR3 has 14 amino acids. Germline CDR1 and CDR2: MNHNS and SASEGT. CDR3 in amino acids: CASSGRTGENIQYF. For the CDR3, the DNA is TGTGCCAGCAGCGGACGGACAGGGGAAAACATTCAGTACTTC.

This clonotype appeared many times. The V gene is TRBV24-1, the J gene TRBJ2-1, with TRBD2 matching over 10 bases. V lost 4 bases, J lost 5 bases, and 7 bases stayed unmatched. The CDR3 is 16 amino acids. Per the germline V gene, CDR1 is KGHDR and CDR2 is SFDVKD. The CDR3 sequence is CATSDYGTSENNEQFF. DNA of the CDR3: TGTGCCACCAGTGACTATGGGACTAGCGAAAACAATGAGCAGTTCTTC.

In its sample, this clonotype was seen a few times. The rearrangement uses TRBV14 and TRBJ1-1; TRBD1 might be the D (6 bases). Looked up from germline, CDR1 is SGHDN and CDR2 is FVKESK. V shed 3 bases and J shed 10 bases, with 30 bases lying between them. The CDR3 has 18 amino acids. This chain's CDR3 is CASSQAQGPLFRSPGAFF. CDR3 sequence (DNA): TGTGCCAGCAGCCAGGCACAGGGTCCCCTTTTCCGGTCCCCTGGAGCTTTCTTT. Full variable domain (remainder filled in from reference TRBV14 and TRBJ1-1): EAGVTQFPSHSVIEKGQTVTLRCDPISGHDNLYWYRRVMGKEIKFLLHFVKESKQDESGMPNNRFLAERTGGTYSTLKVQPAELEDSGVYFCASSQAQGPLFRSPGAFFGQGTRLTVV.

This clonotype has ten or more counts. V usage is TRBV11-3 and J usage is TRBJ2-1; possible D gene TRBD2, 6 bases. Germline CDR1 and CDR2: SGHNT and YENEEA. The length of the CDR3 is 14 residues. V gave up 8 bases and J gave up 3 bases, with 14 bases separating them. CDR3 sequence: CASRAPGLYNEQFF. The CDR3 nucleotides are TGTGCCAGCCGGGCGCCGGGACTCTACAATGAGCAGTTCTTC.

The chain uses TRBV30 and TRBJ2-5, with D possibly being TRBD2 (5 bases). The CDR3 spans 11 residues. Germline values: CDR1 GTSNPN, CDR2 SVGIG (reference sequence). V lost 2 bases and J 5 bases, leaving 6 bases between the germline ends. Here the CDR3 DNA reads TGTGCCTGGAGTTCGGGGGAGACCCAGTACTTC. It translates to CAWSSGETQYF.

This clonotype was counted many times. The V call is TRBV6-5, the J call TRBJ2-7; no reliable D call. The CDR3 length is 15 residues. Germline CDR1 MNHEY, CDR2 SVGAGI. V was cut by 2 bases and J by 2 bases, with 13 bases left in between. The CDR3 DNA sequence: TGTGCCAGCAGTTACGATGGCTACGGCGCCTACGAGCAGTACTTC. Protein: CASSYDGYGAYEQYF.

This clonotype was seen at least ten times. The chain employs TRBV7-9 and TRBJ2-7, with TRBD1 matching 9 bases. V dropped 5 bases and J dropped 6; count of bases not matched to a gene: 8. CDR1 and CDR2 from the germline V gene are SEHNR and FQNEAQ (reference sequence). The CDR3 has 14 amino acids. The CDR3 spells CASSPWTGESEQYF. The CDR3 nucleotides are TGTGCCAGCAGCCCATGGACAGGGGAGAGCGAGCAGTACTTC.

The V gene is TRBV9, the J gene TRBJ1-6; TRBD1 is a possible D gene (6 bases). Germline V gene sequence: CDR1 SGDLS, CDR2 YYNGEE. The CDR3 is made up of 16 amino acids. Trimming shortened V by 0 bases and J by 6 bases, and 13 bases separated the two germline ends. The CDR3 here is CASSVGLDRSNSPLHF. CDR3 in DNA: TGTGCCAGCAGCGTAGGTCTGGACAGATCTAATTCACCCCTCCACTTT.

This clonotype has only a few counts. This chain uses TRBV6-1 with TRBJ1-4; tentatively, D is TRBD1 (5 bases). The CDR3 is 17 amino acids. Germline V gene data show CDR1 as MNHNS and CDR2 as SASEGT. The ends were cut back, 6 bases at V and 0 bases at J, with 17 bases in the middle. The CDR3 sequence is CASRAAGVESTNEKLFF. The CDR3 DNA reads TGTGCCAGCAGGGCCGCGGGGGTCGAGTCAACTAATGAAAAACTGTTTTTT.

This clonotype was counted at least ten times. J is TRBJ2-7 and V is TRBV7-2; 9 bases agree with TRBD2. The germline V gene has CDR1 SGHTA and CDR2 FQGNSA. The CDR3 length is 14 residues. Unmatched junction bases numbered 10, after V lost 6 bases and J lost 7 bases. CDR3 nucleotides: TGTGCCAGCAGACTCTACTCGGCGGGGGGGGAGCAGTACTTC. It yields the protein CASRLYSAGGEQYF.

This rearrangement joins TRBV18 to TRBJ1-2; D not certain. Germline CDR1 KGHSH, CDR2 LQKENI. V was cut by 3 bases and J by 8 bases, with 19 bases left in between. The CDR3 contains 15 residues. CDR3 residues: CASSPNPSLGIGYTF. The CDR3, as DNA: TGTGCCAGCTCACCGAACCCCAGCCTCGGAATAGGCTACACCTTC.

The genes are TRBV4-1 and TRBJ1-1; D not certain. This CDR3 region has 15 residues. CDR1 is MGHRA, CDR2 YSYEKL, per germline. The ends were cut back, 3 bases at V and 1 base at J, with 12 bases in the middle. CDR3: CASSHEGVWNTEAFF. Written as DNA, the CDR3 is TGCGCCAGCAGCCACGAGGGAGTATGGAACACTGAAGCTTTCTTT.

This clonotype was seen at least ten times. The V and J genes are TRBV7-8 and TRBJ2-3, with TRBD2 as a possible D gene (6 bases). The CDR3 loop spans 17 amino acids. Trimming took 1 base from V and 1 from J, leaving 15 bases between them. Germline values: CDR1 SGHVS, CDR2 FQNEAQ. CDR3 loop: CASSLVILARRTDTQYF. The CDR3 nucleotides are TGTGCCAGCAGCTTAGTAATTCTAGCGCGCCGCACAGATACGCAGTATTTT.

Ten or more counts support this clonotype. V usage is TRBV12-3 or TRBV12-4 and J usage is TRBJ2-1; D is uncertain. The ends were cut back, 5 bases at V and 7 bases at J, with 9 bases in the middle. This CDR3 spans 12 amino acids. The CDR3 spells CASSGLGNEQFF. CDR3 nucleotide sequence: TGTGCCAGCAGTGGGCTGGGGAATGAGCAGTTCTTC.

This clonotype turned up a few times. This sequence joins TRBV9 and TRBJ2-7, with 10 bases identical to TRBD2. Germline CDR1 reads SGDLS; CDR2 reads YYNGEE. CDR3 length: 17 amino acids. V lost 3 bases, J lost 0 bases, and 9 bases stayed unmatched. CDR3 bases: TGTGCCAGCAGCGCAGGACTAGCGGTGAGGAGCTCCTACGAGCAGTACTTC. This codes for CASSAGLAVRSSYEQYF.